This T cell receptor beta chain stems from a study of molecular identifiers for immune sequencing clone quantification. Study-level points and caveats: Clones exceeding 20 RNA copies carried over 99% of effector molecules but under 1% of naive-cell molecules.

TCRdb ran MiXCR on the PCR reads and lists one entry per CDR3 protein. The top ten clones hold roughly 0.85% of a sample with 550,000 to 750,000 distinct CDR3 sequences, 15% to 20% of them seen once. The germline CDR1 and CDR2 sequences are SEHNR and FQNEAQ (reference sequence). V was clipped by 4 bases and J by 9 bases, with 21 bases between them. This CDR3 is built from 15 residues. In regard to this clonotype: Its antigen is not identified.

This sequence was found in a human donor in good health. Some libraries in this study had Jurkat cell RNA spiked in. The source material was naive CD8+ T cells from blood, with Jurkat cell RNA spiked in. This sample's subset: FACS-sorted CD8+CD4-CCR7+CD45RA+ naive T cells. The chain uses TRBV7-9 and TRBJ1-1; TRBD1 is a possible D gene (6 bases). The DNA for the CDR3 is TGTGCCAGCAGCTGGGAGGGGGGGGCGCTTTCCCAAGCTTTCTTT. This encodes CASSWEGGALSQAFF.